The T cell receptor beta chain under discussion was sequenced for a study of T cell clonality in common variable immunodeficiency. Patients and controls were mostly of Caucasian heritage. This clone has at least ten counts. As yet, its antigen is unknown. The CDR3 is cut off 3 residues early in the read; its end comes from the germline J gene. Study conclusions and caveats: In common variable immunodeficiency, TCR beta chains reportedly carried fewer deletions and N-nucleotide insertions. Compared with healthy controls, CVID subjects showed increased TCRbeta clonality, mostly in about a third. Links between repertoire features and CVID complications were heterogeneity-limited.

The germline V gene encodes CDR1 SNHLY and CDR2 FYNNEI. This CDR3 has 15 amino acids. J lost 8 bases, V lost 7 bases, and 6 bases had no gene match. Method: immunoSEQ multiplex PCR; TCRdb's copy keeps in-frame clones and lacks some. This sample carries 45,000 to 55,000 clones, none of them present only once. The specimen was peripheral blood mononuclear cells. The receptor's source is a person between 18 and 70 years old in good health. V is TRBV2 and J is TRBJ2-1, with 15 bases lining up with TRBD2. CDR3 loop: CASTGLAGGIDEQFF. The CDR3 DNA, read in part, is TGTGCCAGCACCGGACTAGCGGGGGGGATTGATGAG. Complete variable domain (other parts from reference TRBV2 and TRBJ2-1): EPEVTQTPSHQVTQMGQEVILRCVPISNHLYFYWYRQILGQKVEFLVSFYNNEISEKSEIFDDQFSVERPDGSNFTLKIRSTKLEDSAMYFCASTGLAGGIDEQFFGPGTRLTVL.